This TCR beta chain was captured by sequencing in a study of CD8+CD57+ T cells in acquired aplastic anemia. Study context: The study obtained an average of approximately 3 ug of DNA from sorted CD4+ and CD8+ cells.

The germline V gene encodes CDR1 MGHRA and CDR2 YSYEKL. The CDR3 runs to 19 residues. V lost 0 bases to trimming and J lost 6 bases, with 26 bases between them. Genomic DNA, the template, was used for profiling of the TCR beta VDJ and CDR3. TCRdb redid the calling of the reads with MiXCR, one entry per CDR3 protein. The sample yields about 180,000 distinct CDR3 sequences, roughly three fifths seen once. This clonotype was detected ten times or more. Its specificity is unknown. Patients included in sequencing had previously demonstrated CD8+CD57+ cell expansion by flow cytometry. Patients uniformly had severe acquired aplastic anemia. The blood sampling took place in patients who had so far received no therapy. Study-level findings and limits: Researchers reported that CD8+ Simpson's diversity was not significantly different in patients versus controls.

This sequence joins TRBV4-1 and TRBJ1-1; D not certain. The sequence was obtained from a human donor with aplastic anemia. The sample consisted of sorted CD4+, CD8+, or CD8+CD57+ T cells (not recorded which) from PBMCs. CDR3 sequence: CASSQDPVGVNERRPEAFF. The CDR3 bases are TGCGCCAGCAGCCAAGATCCTGTGGGCGTCAACGAAAGAAGGCCTGAAGCTTTCTTT.